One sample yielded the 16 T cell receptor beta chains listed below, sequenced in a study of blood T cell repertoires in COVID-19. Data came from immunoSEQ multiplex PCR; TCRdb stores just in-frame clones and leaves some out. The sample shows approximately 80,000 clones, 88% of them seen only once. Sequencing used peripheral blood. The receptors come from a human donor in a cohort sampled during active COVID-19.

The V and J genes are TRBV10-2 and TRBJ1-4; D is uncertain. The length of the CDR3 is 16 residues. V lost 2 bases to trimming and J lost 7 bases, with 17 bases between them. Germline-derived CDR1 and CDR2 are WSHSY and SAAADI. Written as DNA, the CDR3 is TGCGCCAGCAGTGAGCCCCGGCGGGGTAGAGGTGAAAAACTGTTTTTT. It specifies CASSEPRRGRGEKLFF.

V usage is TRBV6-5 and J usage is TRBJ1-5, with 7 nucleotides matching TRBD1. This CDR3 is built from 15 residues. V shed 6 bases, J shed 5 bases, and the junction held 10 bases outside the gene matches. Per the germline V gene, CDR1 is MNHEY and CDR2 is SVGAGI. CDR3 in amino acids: CASSKGTADDQPQHF. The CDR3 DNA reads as TGTGCCAGCAGCAAAGGGACAGCAGACGATCAGCCCCAGCATTTT.

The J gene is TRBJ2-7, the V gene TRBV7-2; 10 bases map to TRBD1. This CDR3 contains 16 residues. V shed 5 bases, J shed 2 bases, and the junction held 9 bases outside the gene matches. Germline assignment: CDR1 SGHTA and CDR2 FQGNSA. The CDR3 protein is CASSRGSGTGAYEQYF. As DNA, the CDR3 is TGTGCCAGCAGCAGAGGGTCCGGGACAGGGGCCTACGAGCAGTACTTC.

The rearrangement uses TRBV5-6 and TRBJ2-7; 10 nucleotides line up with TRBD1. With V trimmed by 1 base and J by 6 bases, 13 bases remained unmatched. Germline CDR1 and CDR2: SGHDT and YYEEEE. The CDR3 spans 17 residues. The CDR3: CASSLLFGTGALGEQYF. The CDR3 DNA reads TGTGCCAGCAGCTTGTTATTCGGGACAGGGGCTTTAGGCGAGCAGTACTTC.

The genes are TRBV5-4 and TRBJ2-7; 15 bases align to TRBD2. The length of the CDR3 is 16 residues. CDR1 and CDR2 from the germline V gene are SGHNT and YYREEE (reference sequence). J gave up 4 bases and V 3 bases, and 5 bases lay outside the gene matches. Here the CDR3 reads CASSSGTSGRRYEQYF. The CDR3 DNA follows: TGTGCCAGCAGCTCCGGGACTAGCGGGAGGCGGTACGAGCAGTACTTC.

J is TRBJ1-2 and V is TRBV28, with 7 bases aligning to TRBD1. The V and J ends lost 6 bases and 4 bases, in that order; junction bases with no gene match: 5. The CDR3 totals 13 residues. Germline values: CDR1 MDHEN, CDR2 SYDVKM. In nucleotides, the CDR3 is TGTGCCAGCAGCCGACAGGGTATCTATGGCTACACCTTC. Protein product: CASSRQGIYGYTF.

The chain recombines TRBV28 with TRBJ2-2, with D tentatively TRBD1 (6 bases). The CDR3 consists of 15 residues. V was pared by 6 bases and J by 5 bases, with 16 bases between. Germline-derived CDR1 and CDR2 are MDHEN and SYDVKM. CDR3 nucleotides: TGTGCCAGCAGCCGAGGACAGTACGAAACCGGGGAGCTGTTTTTT. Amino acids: CASSRGQYETGELFF.

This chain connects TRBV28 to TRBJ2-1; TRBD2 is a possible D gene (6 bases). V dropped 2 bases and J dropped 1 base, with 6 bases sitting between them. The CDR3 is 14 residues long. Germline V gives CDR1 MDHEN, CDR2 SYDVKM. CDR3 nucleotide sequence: TGTGCCAGCAGTTTAGGGGGGTCCTACAATGAGCAGTTCTTC. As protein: CASSLGGSYNEQFF. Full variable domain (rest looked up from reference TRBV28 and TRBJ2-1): DVKVTQSSRYLVKRTGEKVFLECVQDMDHENMFWYRQDPGLGLRLIYFSYDVKMKEKGDIPEGYSVSREKKERFSLILESASTNQTSMYLCASSLGGSYNEQFFGPGTRLTVL.

As DNA, the CDR3 is TGTGCCAGCAGCCGGCGACAGGGCATTGTCTACACCTTC. It specifies CASSRRQGIVYTF. The V and J genes are TRBV5-8 and TRBJ1-2; TRBD1 matches at 7 bases. Germline CDR1 and CDR2: SGHTS and YDEGEE. This CDR3 is built from 13 residues. The trim removed 4 bases at V and 10 bases at J, leaving 10 bases unmatched.

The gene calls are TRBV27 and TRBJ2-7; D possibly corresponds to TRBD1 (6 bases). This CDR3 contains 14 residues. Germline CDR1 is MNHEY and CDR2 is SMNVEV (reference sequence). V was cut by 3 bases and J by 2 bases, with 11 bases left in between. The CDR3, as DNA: TGTGCCAGCAGTTTTTGGCCAGGGGCCTACGAGCAGTACTTC. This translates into CASSFWPGAYEQYF.

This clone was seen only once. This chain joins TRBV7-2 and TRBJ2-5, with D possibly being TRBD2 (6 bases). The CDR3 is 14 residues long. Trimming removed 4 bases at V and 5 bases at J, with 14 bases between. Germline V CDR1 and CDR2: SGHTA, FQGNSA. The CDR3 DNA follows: TGTGCCAGCAGCTGGGGGACTGTAGGGGAGACCCAGTACTTC. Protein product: CASSWGTVGETQYF.

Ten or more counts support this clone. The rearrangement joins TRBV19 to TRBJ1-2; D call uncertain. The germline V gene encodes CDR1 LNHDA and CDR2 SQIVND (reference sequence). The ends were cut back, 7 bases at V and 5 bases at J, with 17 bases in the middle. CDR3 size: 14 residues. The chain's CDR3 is CASNGEEGLYGYTF. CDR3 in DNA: TGTGCCAGTAATGGGGAAGAGGGCCTTTATGGCTACACCTTC.

CDR3 in amino acids: CASSMRGYYGYTF. Here the CDR3 DNA reads TGTGCCAGTAGTATGAGAGGGTACTATGGCTACACCTTC. J is TRBJ1-2 and V is TRBV19, with D unresolved. Per germline, CDR1 LNHDA and CDR2 SQIVND (reference sequence). CDR3 size: 13 residues. Trimming removed 3 bases at V and 3 bases at J, with 8 bases between.

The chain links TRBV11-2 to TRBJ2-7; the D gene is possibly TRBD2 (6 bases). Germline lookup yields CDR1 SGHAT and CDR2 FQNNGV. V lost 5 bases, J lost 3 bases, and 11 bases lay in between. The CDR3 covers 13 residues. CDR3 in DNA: TGTGCCAGCAGCCGGGGACTTGACTACGAGCAGTACTTC. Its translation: CASSRGLDYEQYF. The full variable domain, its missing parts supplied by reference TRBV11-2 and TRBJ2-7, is EAGVAQSPRYKIIEKRQSVAFWCNPISGHATLYWYQQILGQGPKLLIQFQNNGVVDDSQLPKDRFSAERLKGVDSTLKIQPAKLEDSAVYLCASSRGLDYEQYFGPGTRLTVT.

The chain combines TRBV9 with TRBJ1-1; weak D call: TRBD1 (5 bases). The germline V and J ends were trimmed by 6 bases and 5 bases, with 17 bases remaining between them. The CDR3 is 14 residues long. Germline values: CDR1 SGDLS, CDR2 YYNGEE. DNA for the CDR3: TGTGCCAGCACCGCCCAGGGTATCGGTACTGAAGCTTTCTTT. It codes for CASTAQGIGTEAFF.

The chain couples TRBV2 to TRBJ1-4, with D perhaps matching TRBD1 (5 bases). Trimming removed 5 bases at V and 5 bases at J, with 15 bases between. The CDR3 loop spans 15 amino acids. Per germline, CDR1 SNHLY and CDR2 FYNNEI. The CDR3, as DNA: TGTGCCAGCAGTCTCGGCAGGGACTTCAATGAAAAACTGTTTTTT. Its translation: CASSLGRDFNEKLFF.